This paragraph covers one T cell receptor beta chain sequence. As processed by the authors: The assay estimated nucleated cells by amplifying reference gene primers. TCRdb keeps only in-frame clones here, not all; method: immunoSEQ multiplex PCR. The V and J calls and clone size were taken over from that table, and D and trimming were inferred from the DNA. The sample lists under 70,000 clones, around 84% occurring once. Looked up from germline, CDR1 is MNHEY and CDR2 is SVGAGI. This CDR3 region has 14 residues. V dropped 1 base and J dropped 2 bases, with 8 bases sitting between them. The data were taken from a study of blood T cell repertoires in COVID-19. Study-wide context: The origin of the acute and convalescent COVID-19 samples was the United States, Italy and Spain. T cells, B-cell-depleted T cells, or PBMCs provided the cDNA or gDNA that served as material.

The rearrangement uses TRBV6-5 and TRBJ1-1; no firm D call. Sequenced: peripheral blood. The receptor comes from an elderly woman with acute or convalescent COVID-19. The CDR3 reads CASSYLSGNTEAFF. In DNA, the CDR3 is TGTGCCAGCAGTTACTTATCGGGAAACACTGAAGCTTTCTTT.